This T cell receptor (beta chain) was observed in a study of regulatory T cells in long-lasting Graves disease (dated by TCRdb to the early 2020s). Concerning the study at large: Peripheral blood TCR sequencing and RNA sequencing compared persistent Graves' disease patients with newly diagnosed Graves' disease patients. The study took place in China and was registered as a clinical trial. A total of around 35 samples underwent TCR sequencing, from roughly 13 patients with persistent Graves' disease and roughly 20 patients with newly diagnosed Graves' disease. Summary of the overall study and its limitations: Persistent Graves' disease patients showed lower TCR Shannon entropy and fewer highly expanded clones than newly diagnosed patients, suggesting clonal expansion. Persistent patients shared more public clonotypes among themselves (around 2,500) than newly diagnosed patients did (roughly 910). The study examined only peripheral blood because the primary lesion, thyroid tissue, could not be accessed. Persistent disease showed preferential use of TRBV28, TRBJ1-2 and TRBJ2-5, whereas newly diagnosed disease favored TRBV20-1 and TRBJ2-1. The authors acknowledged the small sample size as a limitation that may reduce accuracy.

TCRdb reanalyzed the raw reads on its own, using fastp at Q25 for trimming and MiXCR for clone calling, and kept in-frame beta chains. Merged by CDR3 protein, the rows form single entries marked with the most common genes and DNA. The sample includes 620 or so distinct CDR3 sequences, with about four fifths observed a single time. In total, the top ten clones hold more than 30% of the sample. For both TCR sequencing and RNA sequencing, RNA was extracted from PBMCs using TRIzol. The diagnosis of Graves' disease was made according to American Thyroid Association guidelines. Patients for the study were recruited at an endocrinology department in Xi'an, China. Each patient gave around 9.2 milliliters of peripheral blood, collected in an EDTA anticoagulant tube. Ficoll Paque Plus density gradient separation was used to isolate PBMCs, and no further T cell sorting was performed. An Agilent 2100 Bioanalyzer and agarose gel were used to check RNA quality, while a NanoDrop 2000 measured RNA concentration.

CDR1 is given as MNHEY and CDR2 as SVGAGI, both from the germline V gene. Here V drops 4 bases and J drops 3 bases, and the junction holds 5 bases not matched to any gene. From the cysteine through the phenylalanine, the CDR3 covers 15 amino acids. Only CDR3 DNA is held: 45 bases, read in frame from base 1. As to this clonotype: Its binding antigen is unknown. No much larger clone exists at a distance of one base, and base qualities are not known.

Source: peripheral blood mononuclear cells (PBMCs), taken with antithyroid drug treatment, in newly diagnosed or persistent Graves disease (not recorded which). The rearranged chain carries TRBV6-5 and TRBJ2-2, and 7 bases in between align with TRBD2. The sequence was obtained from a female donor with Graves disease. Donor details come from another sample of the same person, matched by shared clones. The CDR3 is CASSWGREDTGELFF. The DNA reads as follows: TGTGCCAGCAGTTGGGGACGGGAGGACACCGGGGAGCTGTTTTTT.